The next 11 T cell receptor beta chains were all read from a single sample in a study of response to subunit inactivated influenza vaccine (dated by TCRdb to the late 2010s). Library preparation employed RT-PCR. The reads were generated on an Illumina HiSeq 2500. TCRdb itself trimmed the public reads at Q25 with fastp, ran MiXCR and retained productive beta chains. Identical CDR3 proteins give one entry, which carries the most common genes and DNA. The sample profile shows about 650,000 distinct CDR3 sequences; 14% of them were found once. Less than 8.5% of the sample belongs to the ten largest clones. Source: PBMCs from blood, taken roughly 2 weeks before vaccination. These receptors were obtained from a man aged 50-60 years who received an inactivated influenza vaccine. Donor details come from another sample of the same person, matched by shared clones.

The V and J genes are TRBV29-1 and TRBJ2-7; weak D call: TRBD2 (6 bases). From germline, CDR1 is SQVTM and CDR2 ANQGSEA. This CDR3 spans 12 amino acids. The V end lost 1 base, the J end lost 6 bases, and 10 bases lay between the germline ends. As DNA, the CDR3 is TGCAGCGTTGAAGCTGGGAGGACCGAGCAGTACTTC. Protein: CSVEAGRTEQYF.

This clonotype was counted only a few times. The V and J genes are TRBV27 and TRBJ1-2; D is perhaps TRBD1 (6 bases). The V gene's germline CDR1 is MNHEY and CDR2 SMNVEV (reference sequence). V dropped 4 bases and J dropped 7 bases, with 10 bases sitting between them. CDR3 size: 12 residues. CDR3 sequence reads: CASSSGALGYTF. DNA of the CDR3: TGTGCCAGCAGTTCAGGGGCTCTTGGCTACACCTTC.

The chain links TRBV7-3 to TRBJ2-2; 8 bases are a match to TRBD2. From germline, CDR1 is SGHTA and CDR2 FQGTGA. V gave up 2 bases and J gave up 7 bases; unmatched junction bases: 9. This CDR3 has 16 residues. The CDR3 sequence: CASSLGSAGVIGELFF. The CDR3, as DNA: TGTGCCAGCAGCTTAGGGTCAGCGGGAGTAATCGGGGAGCTGTTTTTT.

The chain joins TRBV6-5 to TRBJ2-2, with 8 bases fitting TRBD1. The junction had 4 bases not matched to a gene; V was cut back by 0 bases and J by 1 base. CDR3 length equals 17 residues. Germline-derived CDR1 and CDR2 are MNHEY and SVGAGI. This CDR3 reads CASSYSTGTGNTGELFF. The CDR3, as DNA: TGTGCCAGCAGTTACTCGACCGGGACAGGGAACACCGGGGAGCTGTTTTTT.

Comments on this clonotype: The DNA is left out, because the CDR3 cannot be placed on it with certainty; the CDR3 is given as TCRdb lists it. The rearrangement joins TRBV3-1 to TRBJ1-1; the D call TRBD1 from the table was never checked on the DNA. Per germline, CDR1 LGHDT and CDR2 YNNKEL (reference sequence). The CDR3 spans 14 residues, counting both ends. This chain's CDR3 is CASSQVAGGTHPFF.

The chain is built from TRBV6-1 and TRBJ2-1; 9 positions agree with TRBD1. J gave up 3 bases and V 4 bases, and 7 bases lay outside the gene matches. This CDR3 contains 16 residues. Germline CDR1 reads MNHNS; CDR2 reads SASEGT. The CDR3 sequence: CASSVLTGQGYNEQFF. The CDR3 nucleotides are TGTGCCAGCAGTGTATTGACGGGACAGGGCTACAATGAGCAGTTCTTC.

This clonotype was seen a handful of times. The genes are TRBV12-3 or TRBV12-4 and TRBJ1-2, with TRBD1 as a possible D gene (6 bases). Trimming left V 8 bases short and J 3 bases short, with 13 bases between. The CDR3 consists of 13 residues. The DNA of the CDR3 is TGTGCCAGCCTTTCCCAGGGGCACTATGGCTACACCTTC. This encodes CASLSQGHYGYTF.

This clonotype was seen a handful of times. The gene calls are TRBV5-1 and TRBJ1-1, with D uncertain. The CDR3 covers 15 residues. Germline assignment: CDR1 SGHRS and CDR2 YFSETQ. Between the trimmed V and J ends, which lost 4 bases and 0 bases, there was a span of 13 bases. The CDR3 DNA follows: TGCGCCAGCAGCCCGGTTGTCCGTGTGAACACTGAAGCTTTCTTT. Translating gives CASSPVVRVNTEAFF.

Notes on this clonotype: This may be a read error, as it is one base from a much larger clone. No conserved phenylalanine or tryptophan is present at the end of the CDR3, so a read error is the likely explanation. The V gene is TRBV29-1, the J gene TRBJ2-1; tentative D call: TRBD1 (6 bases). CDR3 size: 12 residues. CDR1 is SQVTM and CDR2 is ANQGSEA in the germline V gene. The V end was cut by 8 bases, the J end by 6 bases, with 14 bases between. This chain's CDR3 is CSYEGGVNEQFL. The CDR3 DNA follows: TGCAGCTACGAAGGGGGAGTCAATGAGCAGTTCCTC.

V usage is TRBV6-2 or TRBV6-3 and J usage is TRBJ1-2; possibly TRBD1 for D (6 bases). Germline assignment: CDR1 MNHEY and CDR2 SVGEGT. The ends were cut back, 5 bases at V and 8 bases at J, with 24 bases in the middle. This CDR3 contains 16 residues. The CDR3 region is CASSPIKTTGDNGYTF. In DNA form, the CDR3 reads TGTGCCAGCAGTCCAATAAAAACGACAGGAGATAACGGCTACACCTTC.

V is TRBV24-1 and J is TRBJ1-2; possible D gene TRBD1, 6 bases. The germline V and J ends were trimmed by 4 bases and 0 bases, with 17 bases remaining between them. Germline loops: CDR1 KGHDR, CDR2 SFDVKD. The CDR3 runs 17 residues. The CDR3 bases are TGTGCCACCAGTGAGTCAACAGGGCCGAGAGCTAACTATGGCTACACCTTC. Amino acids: CATSESTGPRANYGYTF.